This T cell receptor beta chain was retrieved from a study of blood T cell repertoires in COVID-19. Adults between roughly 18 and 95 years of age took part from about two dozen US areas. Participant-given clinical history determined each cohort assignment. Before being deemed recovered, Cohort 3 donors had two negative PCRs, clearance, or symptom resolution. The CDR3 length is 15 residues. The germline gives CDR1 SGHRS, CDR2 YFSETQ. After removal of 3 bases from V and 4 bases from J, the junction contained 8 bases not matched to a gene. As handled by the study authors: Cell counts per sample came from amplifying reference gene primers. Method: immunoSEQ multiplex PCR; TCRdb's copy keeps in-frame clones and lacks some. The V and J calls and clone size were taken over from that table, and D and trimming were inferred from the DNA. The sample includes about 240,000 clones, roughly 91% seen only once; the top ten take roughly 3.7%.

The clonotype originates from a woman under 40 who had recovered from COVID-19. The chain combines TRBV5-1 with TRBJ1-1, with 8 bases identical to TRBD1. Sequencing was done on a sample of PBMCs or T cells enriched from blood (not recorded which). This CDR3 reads CASSSGQGDTTEAFF. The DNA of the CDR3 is TGCGCCAGCAGCTCCGGACAGGGCGACACCACTGAAGCTTTCTTT. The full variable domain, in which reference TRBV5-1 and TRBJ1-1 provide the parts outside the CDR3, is KAGVTQTPRYLIKTRGQQVTLSCSPISGHRSVSWYQQTPGQGLQFLFEYFSETQRNKGNFPGRFSGRQFSNSRSEMNVSTLELGDSALYLCASSSGQGDTTEAFFGQGTRLTVV.